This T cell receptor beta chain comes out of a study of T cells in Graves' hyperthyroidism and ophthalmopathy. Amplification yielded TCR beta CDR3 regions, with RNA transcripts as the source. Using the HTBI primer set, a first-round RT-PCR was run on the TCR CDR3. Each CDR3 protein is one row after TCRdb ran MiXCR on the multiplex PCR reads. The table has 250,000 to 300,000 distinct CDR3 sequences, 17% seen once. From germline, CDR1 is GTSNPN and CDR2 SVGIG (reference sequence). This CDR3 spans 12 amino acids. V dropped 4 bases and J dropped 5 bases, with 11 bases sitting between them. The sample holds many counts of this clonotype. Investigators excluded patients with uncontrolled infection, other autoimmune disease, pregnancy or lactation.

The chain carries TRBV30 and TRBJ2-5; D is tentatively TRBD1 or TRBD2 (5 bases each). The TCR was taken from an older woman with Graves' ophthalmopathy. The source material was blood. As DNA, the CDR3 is TGTGCCTGGACCGTGGGGACGGAGACCCAGTACTTC. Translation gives CAWTVGTETQYF.